This T cell receptor (beta chain) was recovered during a study of blood T cell repertoires in COVID-19. With 2 bases clipped from V and 2 bases from J, the junction kept 5 bases outside the gene matches. Germline V gene data show CDR1 as KGHSH and CDR2 as LQKENI. The CDR3 loop spans 18 amino acids. Original handling: Amplification with reference gene primers provided the estimates of nucleated cell counts. Some clones are missing from TCRdb's copy, which holds only in-frame ones; the method was immunoSEQ multiplex PCR. The V and J calls and clone size come from that table; D and trimming were worked out from the DNA. The table has a few hundred thousand clones, approximately 88% seen once; the top ten hold over 2.5%. Residents of about two dozen US areas, aged roughly 18 to 90 years, made up the participants.

The origin of this receptor is a woman in her forties who had been exposed to COVID-19. The chain recombines TRBV18 with TRBJ2-3, with TRBD2 matching 15 bases. The specimen was PBMCs or T cells enriched from blood (not recorded which). The CDR3 reads CASSPIGLAGGPTDTQYF. The CDR3 bases are TGTGCCAGCTCACCAATTGGACTAGCGGGAGGGCCCACAGATACGCAGTATTTT.